A selection of T cell receptor beta chains follows, all from one sample in a study of blood T cell repertoires in COVID-19. Using immunoSEQ multiplex PCR, the repertoire was profiled, and TCRdb retains in-frame clones only, with some absent. The sample records 270,000 or so clones, about 91% being singletons. The sample taken for sequencing was PBMCs or T cells enriched from blood (not recorded which). The receptors here all came from a middle-aged woman with acute COVID-19. The CDR3 runs from the conserved cysteine through the conserved F or W. The D gene is left open where the match is weak. Size is omitted from some rows. Given values are once, few, many or a class for expanded clones.

V gene	D gene	J gene	clone size	CDR3 length	CDR3 DNA	CDR3 protein
TRBV27	TRBD1	TRBJ1-2	-	15	TGTGCCAGCAGTTCCCGGGACAGGGCTAGGTATGGCTACACCTTC	CASSSRDRARYGYTF
TRBV4-3	-	TRBJ1-3	-	17	TGCGCCAGCAGCCAAGAGGGGGAGGGAGTCTCTGGAAACACCATATATTTT	CASSQEGEGVSGNTIYF
TRBV7-6	-	TRBJ2-3	-	15	TGTGCCAGCAGCTTAGCCCCGAGCCGGGGAGATACGCAGTATTTT	CASSLAPSRGDTQYF
TRBV6-1	TRBD1	TRBJ2-5	-	13	TGTGCCAGCAGTGAGAGGGGGCGAGAGACCCAGTACTTC	CASSERGRETQYF
TRBV29-1	TRBD1	TRBJ1-4	-	13	TGCAGCGTTGTGGGGACAGGTAACGAAAAACTGTTTTTT	CSVVGTGNEKLFF
TRBV4-3	TRBD1	TRBJ2-1	few	16	TGCGCCAGCAGCCAGGCCGGGGGACAGGGTAAAAATGAGCAGTTCTTC	CASSQAGGQGKNEQFF
TRBV6-5	-	TRBJ1-2	-	13	TGTGCCAGCAGGGCAACAGGTTTGGGTGGCTACACCTTC	CASRATGLGGYTF
TRBV30	-	TRBJ2-2	-	14	TGTGCCTGGAGTGGCGGCAGGGGCCCCGGGGAGCTGTTTTTT	CAWSGGRGPGELFF
TRBV12-3/TRBV12-4	-	TRBJ1-1	-	11	TGTGCCAGCAGTTTGGGCTCCGACGCTTTCTTT	CASSLGSDAFF
TRBV2	-	TRBJ1-5	-	14	TGTGCCAGCAGTATGATAGATAGCAATCAGCCCCAGCATTTT	CASSMIDSNQPQHF
TRBV18	TRBD2	TRBJ2-2	-	15	TGTGCCAGCTCTTGGACTAGCGATATCACCGGGGAGCTGTTTTTT	CASSWTSDITGELFF
TRBV9	-	TRBJ1-1	-	13	TGTGCCAGCAGCGCGGGGGGAGTCACTGAAGCTTTCTTT	CASSAGGVTEAFF
TRBV10-1	TRBD1	TRBJ1-4	once	14	TGCGCCAGCAGTGAGTCCAGGGGGGATGAAAAACTGTTTTTT	CASSESRGDEKLFF
TRBV28	-	TRBJ1-2	once	14	TGTGCCAGCAGTTTATGGCCACAGACATATGGCTACACCTTC	CASSLWPQTYGYTF
TRBV6-5	TRBD1	TRBJ2-1	once	15	TGTGCCAGCAGCACGCAGAGGACAGGGATCAATGAGCAGTTCTTC	CASSTQRTGINEQFF
TRBV7-8	-	TRBJ2-5	-	16	TGTGCCAGCAGCTTAACCCGCGTGTTGGTTCGAGAGACCCAGTACTTC	CASSLTRVLVRETQYF
TRBV13	TRBD1	TRBJ1-3	-	16	TGTGCCAGCAGCTCACGTACAGGGGATTCTGGAAACACCATATATTTT	CASSSRTGDSGNTIYF
TRBV7-3	-	TRBJ2-1	-	14	TGTGCCAGCAGCTCCCGAGCGGCTTACAATGAGCAGTTCTTC	CASSSRAAYNEQFF
TRBV6-5	TRBD2	TRBJ2-7	-	15	TGTGCCAGCAGTTACTTTAGCGGGAGGTCAAACGAGCAGTACTTC	CASSYFSGRSNEQYF
TRBV11-3	-	TRBJ2-1	-	11	TGTGCCAGCAGCCGGGAATATGAGCAGTTCTTC	CASSREYEQFF
TRBV20-1	-	TRBJ1-2	-	14	TGCAGTGCTAGTTTAAGGGGAACTAACTATGGCTACACCTTC	CSASLRGTNYGYTF
TRBV9	TRBD1	TRBJ1-1	once	15	TGTGCCAGCAGCCAGCGGACAGGGGGCATCACTGAAGCTTTCTTT	CASSQRTGGITEAFF
TRBV5-6	TRBD2	TRBJ2-7	-	15	TGTGCCAGCAGCTTGGGACTAGCGGGAGCCTACGAGCAGTACTTC	CASSLGLAGAYEQYF
TRBV13	-	TRBJ2-1	-	14	TGTGCCAGCCGAACGTCGGCCTCCAGGATTGAGCAGTTCTTC	CASRTSASRIEQFF
TRBV3-1/TRBV3-2	TRBD2	TRBJ2-1	-	14	TGTGCCAGGGACAGCGGGAGCTCCTACAATGAGCAGTTCTTC	CARDSGSSYNEQFF
TRBV28	-	TRBJ1-4	-	13	TGTGCCAGCAGCTCGGGAAGCCAGGAAAAACTGTTTTTT	CASSSGSQEKLFF
TRBV7-9	-	TRBJ1-2	-	14	TGTGCCAGCGCGAATTCCAGGGTTTCATTTGGCTACACCTTC	CASANSRVSFGYTF
TRBV4-1	TRBD2	TRBJ2-1	-	14	TGCGCCAGCAGCCCCCACCTAGCGGGCAATGAGCAGTTCTTC	CASSPHLAGNEQFF
TRBV28	TRBD1	TRBJ1-2	-	14	TGTGCCAGCAGTTTGGAGGGGGCGCACTATGGCTACACCTTC	CASSLEGAHYGYTF
TRBV9	-	TRBJ2-2	-	13	TGTGCCAGCAGCACACCAGGGGCCGGGGAGCTGTTTTTT	CASSTPGAGELFF
TRBV18	-	TRBJ1-6	-	15	TGTGCCAGCTCACCATCGGGGGGGCGTAATTCACCCCTCCACTTT	CASSPSGGRNSPLHF
TRBV5-1	TRBD2	TRBJ2-2	once	16	TGCGCCAGCAGCTTGGTGGTAGCGGGAGGCACCGGGGAGCTGTTTTTT	CASSLVVAGGTGELFF
TRBV4-3	-	TRBJ1-1	-	15	TGCGCCAGCAGCCAAGAACAAGAGGGGAACACTGAAGCTTTCTTT	CASSQEQEGNTEAFF
TRBV27	-	TRBJ1-1	few	13	TGTGCCAGCAGTCCTCAGCTACAGGCGACAGCTTTCTTT	CASSPQLQATAFF
TRBV27	-	TRBJ1-2	-	14	TGTGCCAGCAGTTCCCGTCGGGCCCGGGGAGGCTACACCTTC	CASSSRRARGGYTF
TRBV6-5	-	TRBJ1-1	-	14	TGTGCCAGCAGTTACTCGTGGGAGCGTCAAGAAGCTTTCTTT	CASSYSWERQEAFF
TRBV10-1	-	TRBJ1-1	-	14	TGCGCCAGCAGTGAAAGTTCAGGGCACACTGAAGCTTTCTTT	CASSESSGHTEAFF
TRBV21-1	-	TRBJ1-2	-	17	TGTGCCAGCAGCGACCGGGACAGGGGGCCGGGTGACTATGGCTACACCTTC	CASSDRDRGPGDYGYTF
TRBV10-3	-	TRBJ2-1	-	16	TGTGCCATCAGCGGACGGACATCTAGCTCCTACAATGAGCAGTTCTTC	CAISGRTSSSYNEQFF
TRBV5-6	TRBD1	TRBJ1-2	once	13	TGTGCCAGCAGCTTGGGGCAGGGGGTCGGCTACACCTTC	CASSLGQGVGYTF
TRBV5-1	TRBD1	TRBJ1-1	-	15	TGCGCCAGCAGCTTGGGAGGGGGCATGAACACTGAAGCTTTCTTT	CASSLGGGMNTEAFF
TRBV6-5	-	TRBJ2-3	-	14	TGTGCCAGCAGCCGTGGGGATGACAGGGATACGCAGTATTTT	CASSRGDDRDTQYF
TRBV7-9	-	TRBJ2-1	few	15	TGTGCCAGCAGCTTATACAGCGGTAGAAACAATGAGCAGTTCTTC	CASSLYSGRNNEQFF
TRBV7-9	TRBD2	TRBJ2-7	-	15	TGTGCCAGCAGCTTTCAAAGCGGGACCCCCTACGAGCAGTACTTC	CASSFQSGTPYEQYF
TRBV2	TRBD1	TRBJ1-5	once	17	TGTGCCAGCAGTGTTCATTTAGTAGGGGGCTTCAATCAGCCCCAGCATTTT	CASSVHLVGGFNQPQHF
TRBV19	TRBD1	TRBJ1-1	-	14	TGTGCCAGTAGTCCTACAGGGGGCGCGGCTGAAGCTTTCTTT	CASSPTGGAAEAFF
TRBV10-3	TRBD1	TRBJ2-2	-	20	TGTGCCATCAGCCCTCATTCGGGACAGAACGAGGCGCCGAACGCCGGGGAGCTGTTTTTT	CAISPHSGQNEAPNAGELFF
TRBV5-1	TRBD1	TRBJ2-2	-	14	TGCGCCAGCAGCTTGACAGGGGGCTCCGGGGAGCTGTTTTTT	CASSLTGGSGELFF
TRBV3-1/TRBV3-2	-	TRBJ1-3	-	18	TGTGCCAGCAGCCAGCCGGGACTGCACTCCTCCTCTGGAAACACCATATATTTT	CASSQPGLHSSSGNTIYF
TRBV7-9	TRBD2	TRBJ2-7	-	14	TGTGCCAGCAGCTTCAGCGGGGTCAACTACGAGCAGTACTTC	CASSFSGVNYEQYF
TRBV24-1	TRBD1	TRBJ2-1	-	16	TGTGCCACCAGTGACCCGGACAGGGGGCTGTGGAATGAGCAGTTCTTC	CATSDPDRGLWNEQFF
TRBV18	-	TRBJ1-1	-	15	TGTGCCAGCTCCCTACGGGCAGAGGGGAACACTGAAGCTTTCTTT	CASSLRAEGNTEAFF
TRBV11-3	-	TRBJ2-1	-	14	TGTGCCAACCTAAGTAAGCCCCAAATCAATGAGCAGTTCTTC	CANLSKPQINEQFF
TRBV1	-	TRBJ2-1	-	20	TGCACCAGCAGCCAAGCAGAAGCACGAAGGAGGCCTCGCTTCTACAATGAGCAGTTCTTC	CTSSQAEARRRPRFYNEQFF
TRBV3-1/TRBV3-2	-	TRBJ2-6	-	18	TGTGCCAGCAGCCAAGGGGGGCAGACGTTCTCTGGGGCCAACGTCCTGACTTTC	CASSQGGQTFSGANVLTF
TRBV28	TRBD1	TRBJ1-2	-	12	TGTGCCAGCAGTCCCCCGGGACAGCACTACACCTTC	CASSPPGQHYTF
TRBV2	TRBD2	TRBJ2-1	few	16	TGTGCCAGCAGACGGACTAGCGGGAGTACTTACAATGAGCAGTTCTTC	CASRRTSGSTYNEQFF
TRBV19	TRBD1	TRBJ1-6	-	17	TGTGCCAGTAGTACAACAGGGGGCGGACCGGGAAACTCACCCCTCCACTTT	CASSTTGGGPGNSPLHF
TRBV3-1/TRBV3-2	TRBD1	TRBJ2-7	-	17	TGTGCCAGCAGCCAAGAGGGTTGGCGGGACAGGGGCTACGAGCAGTACTTC	CASSQEGWRDRGYEQYF
TRBV19	-	TRBJ1-1	-	16	TGTGCCAGTAGTATAGATCTGGAGACCCGGGACACTGAAGCTTTCTTT	CASSIDLETRDTEAFF